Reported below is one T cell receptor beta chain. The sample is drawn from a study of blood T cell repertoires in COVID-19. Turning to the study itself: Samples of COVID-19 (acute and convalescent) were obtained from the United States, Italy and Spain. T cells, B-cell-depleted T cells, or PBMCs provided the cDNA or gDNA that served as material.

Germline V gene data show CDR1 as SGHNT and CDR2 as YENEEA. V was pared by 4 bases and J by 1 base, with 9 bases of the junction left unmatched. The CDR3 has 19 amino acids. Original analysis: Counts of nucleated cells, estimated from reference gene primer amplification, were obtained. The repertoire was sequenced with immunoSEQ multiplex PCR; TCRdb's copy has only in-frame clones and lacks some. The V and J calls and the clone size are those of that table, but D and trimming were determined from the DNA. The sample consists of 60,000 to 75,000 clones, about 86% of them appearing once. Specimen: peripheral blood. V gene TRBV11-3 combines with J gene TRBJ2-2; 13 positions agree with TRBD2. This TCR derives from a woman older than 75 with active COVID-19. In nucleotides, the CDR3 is TGTGCCAGCAGCTCGGGACTAGCGGGGTTGTCCTTGAACACCGGGGAGCTGTTTTTT. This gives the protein CASSSGLAGLSLNTGELFF.